The 19 T cell receptor beta chains given below trace back to one sample, sequenced in a study of CD8+ T cells in alopecia areata. Sequencing templates came from extracted RNA that was reverse transcribed into cDNA. The method was immunoSEQ multiplex PCR; TCRdb's version includes in-frame clones alone and lacks a portion of them. The sample lists 140,000 or so clones; approximately 50% were seen once. The material sequenced was CD4+ T cells sorted from blood, taken at week 0. Receptors were obtained from a human donor with alopecia areata.

The chain couples TRBV11-2 to TRBJ2-1; D is unresolved. The germline V gene encodes CDR1 SGHAT and CDR2 FQNNGV. Between the trimmed V and J ends, which lost 1 base and 9 bases, there was a span of 4 bases. CDR3 size: 11 residues. CDR3 in DNA: TGTGCCAGCAGCTTAGGCGTTGAGCAGTTCTTC. This encodes CASSLGVEQFF.

The chain links TRBV5-4 to TRBJ2-1; D is unresolved. The CDR3 length is 13 residues. CDR1 is SGHNT, CDR2 YYREEE, per germline (reference sequence). The V end was cut by 4 bases, the J end by 9 bases, with 14 bases between. CDR3: CASSRPIPGEQFF. The CDR3 region has the DNA TGTGCCAGCAGCCGACCGATTCCCGGTGAGCAGTTCTTC. The variable domain in full, with the rest retrieved from reference TRBV5-4 and TRBJ2-1, is ETGVTQSPTHLIKTRGQQVTLRCSSQSGHNTVSWYQQALGQGPQFIFQYYREEENGRGNFPPRFSGLQFPNYSSELNVNALELDDSALYLCASSRPIPGEQFFGPGTRLTVL.

This clone was counted a single time. The J gene is TRBJ2-5, the V gene TRBV13; a possible D gene is TRBD2 (6 bases). This CDR3 comprises 17 residues. Germline V lookup: CDR1 PRHDT, CDR2 FYEKMQ (reference sequence). Trimming took 5 bases from V and 5 from J, leaving 24 bases between them. The chain's CDR3 is CASSRGGADKRAETQYF. CDR3 DNA: TGTGCCAGCAGCCGAGGCGGGGCGGACAAGCGGGCGGAGACCCAGTACTTC. The full variable domain, rest sourced from reference TRBV13 and TRBJ2-5, is AAGVIQSPRHLIKEKRETATLKCYPIPRHDTVYWYQQGPGQDPQFLISFYEKMQSDKGSIPDRFSAQQFSDYHSELNMSSLELGDSALYFCASSRGGADKRAETQYFGPGTRLLVL.

This clone came up a few times. The CDR3 region has the DNA TGCGCCAGCAGCTTAGTTGTCTCCTACAATGAGCAGTTCTTC. This codes for CASSLVVSYNEQFF. The chain combines TRBV5-1 with TRBJ2-1; D uncertain. The ends were cut back, 2 bases at V and 0 bases at J, with 6 bases in the middle. This CDR3 spans 14 amino acids. Looked up from germline, CDR1 is SGHRS and CDR2 is YFSETQ. The full variable domain, in which reference TRBV5-1 and TRBJ2-1 provide the parts outside the CDR3, is KAGVTQTPRYLIKTRGQQVTLSCSPISGHRSVSWYQQTPGQGLQFLFEYFSETQRNKGNFPGRFSGRQFSNSRSEMNVSTLELGDSALYLCASSLVVSYNEQFFGPGTRLTVL.

The CDR3 is CASSVAGVAVNEQFF. CDR3 sequence (DNA): TGTGCCAGCAGCGTAGCCGGGGTGGCTGTCAATGAGCAGTTCTTC. The gene calls are TRBV9 and TRBJ2-1, with a possible D match to TRBD2 (5 bases). Trimming shortened V by 0 bases and J by 6 bases, and 13 bases separated the two germline ends. The CDR3 length is 15 residues. Per germline, CDR1 SGDLS and CDR2 YYNGEE.

V gene TRBV28 combines with J gene TRBJ2-7; 9 positions match TRBD1. With V trimmed by 3 bases and J by 3 bases, 9 bases remained unmatched. Germline-derived CDR1 and CDR2 are MDHEN and SYDVKM. The CDR3 contains 16 residues. CDR3 protein: CASSLDRGSEDYEQYF. The CDR3 DNA follows: TGTGCCAGCAGTTTGGACAGGGGAAGTGAGGACTACGAGCAGTACTTC.

This clone turned up a few times. The CDR3 sequence: CASSISSDTQYF. Written as DNA, the CDR3 is TGTGCCAGCAGCATAAGCTCAGATACGCAGTATTTT. The V and J genes are TRBV11-2 and TRBJ2-3; D gene unclear. The CDR3 totals 12 residues. In germline, CDR1 is SGHAT, CDR2 FQNNGV. V was trimmed by 5 bases and J by 4 bases, leaving 7 bases between them. The full variable domain, completed using reference TRBV11-2 and TRBJ2-3, is EAGVAQSPRYKIIEKRQSVAFWCNPISGHATLYWYQQILGQGPKLLIQFQNNGVVDDSQLPKDRFSAERLKGVDSTLKIQPAKLEDSAVYLCASSISSDTQYFGPGTRLTVL.

V usage is TRBV4-1 and J usage is TRBJ2-1; no clear D gene. V was trimmed by 3 bases and J by 1 base, leaving 10 bases between them. The CDR3 covers 15 residues. CDR1 and CDR2 (germline): MGHRA, YSYEKL. CDR3 sequence (DNA): TGCGCCAGCAGCCATGTTCGGGTATCCTACAATGAGCAGTTCTTC. Its protein product is CASSHVRVSYNEQFF.

The V call is TRBV29-1, the J call TRBJ2-1, with 12 positions matching TRBD1. The germline CDR1 and CDR2 sequences are SQVTM and ANQGSEA. J gave up 9 bases and V 4 bases, and 4 bases lay outside the gene matches. There are 13 residues in the CDR3. The CDR3 DNA reads as TGCAGCGTTGCGGGACAGGGGGCGCGTGAGCAGTTCTTC. This gives the protein CSVAGQGAREQFF.

This chain uses TRBV7-9 with TRBJ2-2, with unresolved D. Germline CDR1 SEHNR, CDR2 FQNEAQ (reference sequence). This CDR3 spans 14 amino acids. Trimming pared 3 bases from V and 5 bases from J, leaving 10 bases between. DNA of the CDR3: TGTGCCAGCAGCTTGCCCCTTTCGACCGGGGAGCTGTTTTTT. Its protein product is CASSLPLSTGELFF. The complete variable domain, with remaining parts taken from reference TRBV7-9 and TRBJ2-2, reads DTGVSQNPRHKITKRGQNVTFRCDPISEHNRLYWYRQTLGQGPEFLTYFQNEAQLEKSRLLSDRFSAERPKGSFSTLEIQRTEQGDSAMYLCASSLPLSTGELFFGEGSRLTVL.

This clone showed up just once. Here the CDR3 DNA reads TGTGCCTGGAGTGAGGCAGGGGGCGGTGATTACTATGGCTACACCTTC. Its translation: CAWSEAGGGDYYGYTF. This chain links TRBV30 with TRBJ1-2; 8 nucleotides agree with TRBD1. Germline trimming cut 1 base from V and 3 bases from J; bases unmatched to any gene: 10. The CDR3 totals 16 residues. From germline, CDR1 is GTSNPN and CDR2 SVGIG (reference sequence).

The chain employs TRBV11-2 and TRBJ1-2; perhaps TRBD1 as D (6 bases). The V end was cut by 1 base, the J end by 4 bases, with 13 bases between. This CDR3 is built from 15 residues. CDR1 and CDR2 from the germline V gene are SGHAT and FQNNGV. The CDR3 loop is CASSLAHGQPYGYTF. The CDR3 nucleotides are TGTGCCAGCAGCTTAGCCCACGGACAGCCCTATGGCTACACCTTC.

The V call is TRBV7-2, the J call TRBJ2-2, with D possibly being TRBD2 (5 bases). Trimming took off 5 bases at V and 5 bases at J, with 18 bases between the two ends. Germline lookup yields CDR1 SGHTA and CDR2 FQGNSA. The CDR3 totals 16 residues. CDR3 DNA sequence: TGTGCCAGCAGCCCCGCACTGAGGGTATTTACCGGGGAGCTGTTTTTT. Translating it yields CASSPALRVFTGELFF.

This clone has more than one count but fewer than ten. The V call is TRBV5-1, the J call TRBJ2-5; TRBD2 matches at 9 bases. The CDR3 covers 15 residues. With V trimmed by 1 base and J by 3 bases, 4 bases remained unmatched. Germline CDR1 is SGHRS and CDR2 is YFSETQ. The CDR3 bases are TGCGCCAGCAGCTTGTCGACTAGCGGCAAAGAGACCCAGTACTTC. Translated, it gives CASSLSTSGKETQYF. The full variable domain, its missing parts supplied by reference TRBV5-1 and TRBJ2-5, is KAGVTQTPRYLIKTRGQQVTLSCSPISGHRSVSWYQQTPGQGLQFLFEYFSETQRNKGNFPGRFSGRQFSNSRSEMNVSTLELGDSALYLCASSLSTSGKETQYFGPGTRLLVL.

The V and J genes are TRBV6-5 and TRBJ2-7, with D uncertain. The V gene lost 6 bases and the J gene lost 3 bases, with 9 bases spanning the gap. This CDR3 has 12 residues. CDR1 is MNHEY, CDR2 SVGAGI, per germline. The CDR3 loop is CASRTGGYEQYF. In nucleotides, the CDR3 is TGTGCCAGCAGGACCGGCGGCTACGAGCAGTACTTC.

In its sample, this clone was seen a few times. This chain links TRBV4-1 with TRBJ2-5; the match to TRBD2 covers 11 bases. The CDR3 has 16 residues. Per the germline V gene, CDR1 is MGHRA and CDR2 is YSYEKL. The ends lost 3 bases at V and 2 bases at J; junction bases unmatched: 5. This chain's CDR3 is CASSQRTSGLQETQYF. The CDR3 DNA sequence: TGCGCCAGCAGCCAGCGGACTAGCGGGTTACAAGAGACCCAGTACTTC.

The table lists this clone with a few counts. The rearrangement uses TRBV30 and TRBJ2-7; 7 positions agree with TRBD1. This CDR3 has 15 amino acids. V trimming: 4 bases; J trimming: 0 bases; junction bases outside the gene matches: 9. CDR1 GTSNPN and CDR2 SVGIG come from the germline V gene (reference sequence). The CDR3 DNA is TGTGCCTGGACCATGTACGGGACAGCCTCCTACGAGCAGTACTTC. Translation gives CAWTMYGTASYEQYF.

This clone was observed a few times. The chain uses TRBV9 and TRBJ1-1; 9 bases are a match to TRBD1. Germline V lookup: CDR1 SGDLS, CDR2 YYNGEE. This CDR3 has 14 residues. V lost 6 bases, J lost 5 bases, and 8 bases stayed unmatched. The CDR3 nucleotides read TGTGCCAGCACCGAAGGACAGGGGATGACTGAAGCTTTCTTT. The encoded protein is CASTEGQGMTEAFF.

The chain has TRBV5-1 and TRBJ1-2, with D perhaps matching TRBD1 (5 bases). The germline CDR1 and CDR2 sequences are SGHRS and YFSETQ. V was trimmed by 3 bases and J by 8 bases, leaving 20 bases between them. The length of the CDR3 is 15 residues. CDR3 nucleotide sequence: TGCGCCAGCAGCTCTTCGATAAGAGACAGCCGCGGCTACACCTTC. Amino acids: CASSSSIRDSRGYTF.